These 27 T cell receptor beta chains were sequenced from one sample in a study of regulatory T cells in long-lasting Graves disease. The time point was: newly diagnosed GD, antithyroid drugs for less than 3 months. After RNA was extracted from PBMCs, the TCR library was made from it. Researchers made TCR beta libraries by using iRepertoire HTBI primers and running Arm-PCR on CDR3 regions. TCRdb reanalysed the multiplex PCR reads using MiXCR and keeps one entry per CDR3 protein. Found here are approximately 310,000 distinct CDR3 sequences, 18% of them singletons; the top ten hold around 36%. Material: peripheral blood mononuclear cells (PBMCs), obtained at new diagnosis, from a patient treated with antithyroid drugs. The receptors here all came from a female donor with Graves disease.

This clonotype was recorded only once. The V and J genes are TRBV12-3 or TRBV12-4 and TRBJ2-5; D might be TRBD1 (5 bases). This CDR3 is 16 amino acids long. The V end lost 7 bases, the J end lost 5 bases, and 23 bases lay between the germline ends. CDR3 sequence: CASNLEGAGVGETQYF. CDR3 nucleotide sequence: TGTGCCAGCAATCTGGAAGGGGCCGGCGTAGGGGAGACCCAGTACTTC.

V is TRBV3-1 and J is TRBJ2-2, with 7 bases that match TRBD2. After removal of 0 bases from V and 5 bases from J, the junction contained 21 bases not matched to a gene. The CDR3 has 21 amino acids. Germline V lookup: CDR1 LGHDT, CDR2 YNNKEL (reference sequence). The CDR3 DNA sequence: TGTGCCAGCAGCCAAGATCTGGAGGGAGGGCCGCGAGTGGAAGGGACCGGGGAGCTGTTTTTT. Protein sequence: CASSQDLEGGPRVEGTGELFF.

This clonotype occurred once. The genes are TRBV28 and TRBJ1-4, with TRBD1 identical over 9 bases. The CDR3 consists of 17 residues. Germline-derived CDR1 and CDR2 are MDHEN and SYDVKM. With 4 bases clipped from V and 8 bases from J, the junction kept 14 bases outside the gene matches. CDR3 DNA sequence: TGTGCCAGCAGTTCTCTCTTACGGGACAGGGTATGGGAAAAACTGTTTTTT. Translating gives CASSSLLRDRVWEKLFF.

As for this clonotype: A much larger clone lies a single base off, so this may be a read error. The genes are TRBV7-3 and TRBJ2-3, with 8 bases matching TRBD1. The J call may be faulty, since TRBJ2-1 better matches the DNA end. Germline assignment: CDR1 SGHTA and CDR2 FQGTGA. The CDR3 is 15 amino acids. DNA of the CDR3: TGTGCCAGCAGCTTAGCGGGCAGGGGGCTGTACGAGCAGTTCTTC. Protein sequence: CASSLAGRGLYEQFF.

This clonotype was detected only a few times. A far larger clone is one base from this, pointing to a likely read error. The V call is TRBV13, the J call TRBJ2-3; D unclear. V was shortened by 4 bases and J by 2 bases, with 10 bases between the two germline ends. The germline gives CDR1 PRHDT, CDR2 FYEKMQ (reference sequence). This CDR3 comprises 14 residues. The CDR3 region is CASSSGEITDTQYF. Here the CDR3 DNA reads TGTGCCAGCAGCTCCGGAGAGATCACAGATACGCAGTATTTT.

This clonotype was picked up many times. The chain combines TRBV28 with TRBJ2-7; a weak D match, TRBD1 (5 bases). CDR1 and CDR2 (germline): MDHEN, SYDVKM. CDR3 length: 14 residues. V gave up 5 bases and J gave up 3 bases, with 14 bases separating them. This CDR3 is CASSANGDSYEQYF. The CDR3 bases are TGTGCCAGCAGTGCAAATGGAGACAGCTACGAGCAGTACTTC.

This clonotype was recorded at least ten times. V and J are TRBV14 and TRBJ1-4; tentatively, D is TRBD1 (5 bases). This CDR3 is 16 amino acids long. Germline V gene sequence: CDR1 SGHDN, CDR2 FVKESK. V lost 3 bases and J 0 bases, leaving 11 bases between the germline ends. The CDR3 coding sequence is TGTGCCAGCAGCCAGGTCGACAGCTCAACTAATGAAAAACTGTTTTTT. Translation gives CASSQVDSSTNEKLFF. Together with reference TRBV14 and TRBJ1-4, the CDR3 gives the full variable domain: EAGVTQFPSHSVIEKGQTVTLRCDPISGHDNLYWYRRVMGKEIKFLLHFVKESKQDESGMPNNRFLAERTGGTYSTLKVQPAELEDSGVYFCASSQVDSSTNEKLFFGSGTQLSVL.

In this sample, this clonotype turned up a few times. CDR3 bases: TGTGCCAGCAGCGCCGGGACAGGGGTCGCGGGAGGGGTAAATGAGCAGTTCTTC. Its protein is CASSAGTGVAGGVNEQFF. This rearrangement joins TRBV11-3 to TRBJ2-5, with D possibly matching TRBD1 (10 bases). The assigned J gene may be wrong: the sequence end matches TRBJ2-1 better. This CDR3 region has 18 residues. Germline values: CDR1 SGHNT, CDR2 YENEEA.

In the case of this clonotype: This likely stems from a read error, as it lies one base from a far larger clone. J is TRBJ2-1 and V is TRBV6-1; the match to TRBD2 covers 9 bases. There are 15 residues in the CDR3. The germline V gene encodes CDR1 MNHNS and CDR2 SASEGT. V trimming: 6 bases; J trimming: 4 bases; junction bases outside the gene matches: 7. The CDR3 nucleotides are TGTGCCAGCAGGGATAGCGGGAGCGGATACAATGAGCAGTTCTTC. It yields the protein CASRDSGSGYNEQFF.

This clonotype was counted at least ten times. CDR3 bases: TGCGCCAGCAGCGGGTTAATAGCGGAGGACAATGAGCAGTTCTTC. Encoded protein: CASSGLIAEDNEQFF. This sequence joins TRBV5-1 and TRBJ2-1, with D possibly TRBD2 on 6 matching bases. CDR1 SGHRS and CDR2 YFSETQ come from the germline V gene. V lost 4 bases to trimming and J lost 5 bases, with 16 bases between them. There are 15 residues in the CDR3. The full variable domain, with the rest looked up from reference TRBV5-1 and TRBJ2-1, is KAGVTQTPRYLIKTRGQQVTLSCSPISGHRSVSWYQQTPGQGLQFLFEYFSETQRNKGNFPGRFSGRQFSNSRSEMNVSTLELGDSALYLCASSGLIAEDNEQFFGPGTRLTVL.

This clonotype was detected ten times or more. DNA of the CDR3: TGCAGTGCAAAGAGGAGGTGGAGCGGGAGATCGATCGGCTACGAGCAGTACTTC. Translating gives CSAKRRWSGRSIGYEQYF. The V gene is TRBV20-1, the J gene TRBJ2-7, with 8 positions matching TRBD2. The germline V gene encodes CDR1 DFQATT and CDR2 SNEGSKA (reference sequence). Trimming removed 6 bases from V and 3 bases from J; junction bases left unmatched: 22. The CDR3 totals 18 residues.

This clonotype was found many times. The J gene is TRBJ2-7, the V gene TRBV28, with a possible D match to TRBD2 (5 bases). This CDR3 contains 15 residues. CDR1 is MDHEN and CDR2 is SYDVKM in the germline V gene. The V end lost 2 bases, the J end lost 3 bases, and 14 bases lay between the germline ends. For the CDR3, the DNA is TGTGCCAGCAGTTTAATTCTCGAGAGGGTCTACGAGCAGTACTTC. Translating it yields CASSLILERVYEQYF.

This clonotype showed up many times. The rearrangement uses TRBV2 and TRBJ1-1; D is ambiguous. CDR1 and CDR2 from the germline V gene are SNHLY and FYNNEI. Trimming left V 1 base short and J 1 base short, with 4 bases between. This CDR3 is 13 amino acids long. The CDR3 sequence is CASSEDTNTEAFF. The CDR3 DNA is TGTGCCAGCAGTGAAGACACGAACACTGAAGCTTTCTTT.

This clonotype was found many times. J is TRBJ2-1 and V is TRBV6-6, with a weak D call TRBD1 (8 bases). From germline, CDR1 is MNHNY and CDR2 SVGAGI (reference sequence). This CDR3 is built from 19 residues. V shed 0 bases and J shed 6 bases, with 24 bases lying between them. The CDR3 nucleotides are TGTGCCAGCAGTTACTCGAGCGGGGAGGACAGGGTGGTTGGCAATGAGCAGTTCTTC. Encoded protein: CASSYSSGEDRVVGNEQFF.

A few counts support this clonotype. The rearrangement joins TRBV2 to TRBJ2-5, with 10 bases identical to TRBD1. CDR1 is SNHLY and CDR2 is FYNNEI in the germline V gene. The CDR3 covers 13 residues. V was pared by 6 bases and J by 5 bases, with 3 bases of the junction left unmatched. CDR3 amino acids: CASRDRGWETQYF. The CDR3 DNA reads TGTGCCAGCAGGGACAGGGGGTGGGAGACCCAGTACTTC.

This clonotype was detected only once. V usage is TRBV7-2 and J usage is TRBJ1-5; D is uncertain. CDR3 size: 15 residues. The germline V and J ends were trimmed by 4 bases and 0 bases, with 10 bases remaining between them. CDR1 SGHTA and CDR2 FQGNSA come from the germline V gene. CDR3 DNA sequence: TGTGCCAGCAGCTCCTACCGGGATAGCAATCAGCCCCAGCATTTT. Translating it yields CASSSYRDSNQPQHF.

The table lists this clonotype with many counts. This chain uses TRBV28 with TRBJ2-6; 9 bases agree with TRBD1. The V gene's germline CDR1 is MDHEN and CDR2 SYDVKM. CDR3 length: 17 residues. Trimming removed 5 bases from V and 4 bases from J; junction bases left unmatched: 9. In DNA form, the CDR3 reads TGTGCCAGCAGTGGGACAGGGACGGTGTACGGGGCCAACGTCCTGACTTTC. Translating it yields CASSGTGTVYGANVLTF.

A note on this clonotype: With only one base between it and a far larger clone, this is likely a read error. The V gene is TRBV7-8, the J gene TRBJ1-4; D is undetermined. V was shortened by 5 bases and J by 7 bases, with 11 bases between the two germline ends. Germline assignment: CDR1 SGHVS and CDR2 FQNEAQ. The CDR3 totals 13 residues. The CDR3 reads CASSPLIVEKLFF. CDR3 DNA sequence: TGTGCCAGCAGCCCTCTGATTGTTGAAAAACTGTTTTTT.

With respect to this clonotype: A read error may explain this, as a much larger clone is one base away. The chain recombines TRBV7-2 with TRBJ2-7; the match to TRBD2 covers 7 bases. The CDR3 contains 14 residues. Germline V gene lookup returns CDR1 SGHTA and CDR2 FQGNSA. The junction had 7 bases not matched to a gene; V was cut back by 1 base and J by 7 bases. The CDR3 here is CASSLDGRSNEQYF. The CDR3 region has the DNA TGTGCCAGCAGCTTAGACGGGAGGAGCAATGAGCAGTACTTC.

The chain couples TRBV7-6 to TRBJ2-5; D perhaps matches TRBD1 (6 bases). The CDR3 contains 17 residues. Trimming took 5 bases from V and 5 from J, leaving 24 bases between them. Germline V gene data show CDR1 as SGHVS and CDR2 as FNYEAQ. CDR3 nucleotides: TGTGCCAGCAGCATACCCCGAGGGGGTCGAGGGGAGGAGACCCAGTACTTC. Protein: CASSIPRGGRGEETQYF.

This clonotype has a count of ten or more. A read error may produce the germline difference seen at one junction end. DNA of the CDR3: TGTGCCAGCATTTTAGCGGGAGGGCCCCATTACAATGAGCAGTTCTTC. Translated, it gives CASILAGGPHYNEQFF. The chain is built from TRBV12-3 or TRBV12-4 and TRBJ2-1; 11 bases map to TRBD2. The CDR3 sequence is 16 residues long.

This clonotype was seen more than once but under ten times. V gene TRBV20-1 combines with J gene TRBJ2-5; possible D gene TRBD1, 5 bases. Germline CDR1 is DFQATT and CDR2 is SNEGSKA (reference sequence). The CDR3 is 12 residues long. Trimming took 2 bases from V and 3 from J, leaving 7 bases between them. CDR3 in DNA: TGCAGTGCTAGACTAGGGGAAGAGACCCAGTACTTC. Its protein is CSARLGEETQYF.

In regard to this clonotype: This probably arose from a read error, given a far larger clone one base away. The chain couples TRBV28 to TRBJ2-1, with D hard to call. Germline lookup yields CDR1 MDHEN and CDR2 SYDVKM. The CDR3 has 13 residues. Trimming left V 3 bases short and J 10 bases short, with 13 bases between. CDR3 amino acids: CASSLNSPYEQFF. For the CDR3, the DNA is TGTGCCAGCAGTTTGAACAGTCCCTACGAGCAGTTCTTC.

This clonotype has a count of ten or more. The genes are TRBV10-2 and TRBJ2-2, with 8 bases lining up with TRBD2. The CDR3 has 14 residues. Trimming cost V 7 bases and J 7 bases; bases outside gene matches: 8. The germline gives CDR1 WSHSY, CDR2 SAAADI. The CDR3 protein is CASNGRAVSGELFF. The DNA of the CDR3 is TGCGCCAGCAACGGGAGGGCCGTGAGCGGGGAGCTGTTTTTT.

The rearrangement joins TRBV28 to TRBJ2-5; 12 bases match TRBD2. J was trimmed by 4 bases and V by 4 bases; bases with no gene match: 13. Germline CDR1 reads MDHEN; CDR2 reads SYDVKM. This CDR3 has 18 amino acids. DNA for the CDR3: TGTGCCAGCAGTTCCTGGCTAGCGGGAGGGGCCCAACGAGAGACCCAGTACTTC. Protein sequence: CASSSWLAGGAQRETQYF.

This clonotype was observed many times. DNA for the CDR3: TGCGCCTCCGGGACAGGGGCCACCTACGAGCAGTACTTC. Translated, it gives CASGTGATYEQYF. J is TRBJ2-7 and V is TRBV5-1, with 10 bases fitting TRBD1. Germline CDR1 SGHRS, CDR2 YFSETQ. With V trimmed by 10 bases and J by 2 bases, 6 bases remained unmatched. The CDR3 length is 13 residues.

This clonotype was counted ten times or more. The CDR3 spells CASSPAGPDYGYTF. Written as DNA, the CDR3 is TGTGCCAGCAGTCCGGCAGGACCAGACTATGGCTACACCTTC. This chain joins TRBV27 and TRBJ1-2, with D unresolved. V lost 5 bases to trimming and J lost 3 bases, with 13 bases between them. Per the germline V gene, CDR1 is MNHEY and CDR2 is SMNVEV (reference sequence). The CDR3 sequence is 14 residues long.